The present entry profiles one T cell receptor (beta chain) with its context. Antigen specificity is unknown. Produced via immunoSEQ multiplex PCR; TCRdb's table is partial and in-frame only. In the table there are roughly 86,000 clones, just over 95% of which are singletons. The data are from a study of human thymus T cells. Whole-study results and caveats: Unrelated people showed highly overlapping thymic repertoires, related research reported. Thymic and blood repertoires showed apparently biased V and J gene usage.

The CDR3 covers 16 residues. Germline CDR1 and CDR2: SGDLS and YYNGEE. The ends were cut back, 0 bases at V and 7 bases at J, with 20 bases in the middle. Resections that were taken during corrective heart surgery supplied the thymus tissue. Corrective surgery for congenital heart defects was being performed on the healthy Finnish infants who served as donors. This chain uses TRBV9 with TRBJ2-7; possibly TRBD1 for D (6 bases). The receptor was derived from a boy in the first two years of life with a congenital heart defect but otherwise immunologically healthy. Input material: thymus tissue. In DNA form, the CDR3 reads TGTGCCAGCAGCGTAGCTCCGACAGGAGCCACCTCGGAGCAGTACTTC. Amino acid sequence: CASSVAPTGATSEQYF.